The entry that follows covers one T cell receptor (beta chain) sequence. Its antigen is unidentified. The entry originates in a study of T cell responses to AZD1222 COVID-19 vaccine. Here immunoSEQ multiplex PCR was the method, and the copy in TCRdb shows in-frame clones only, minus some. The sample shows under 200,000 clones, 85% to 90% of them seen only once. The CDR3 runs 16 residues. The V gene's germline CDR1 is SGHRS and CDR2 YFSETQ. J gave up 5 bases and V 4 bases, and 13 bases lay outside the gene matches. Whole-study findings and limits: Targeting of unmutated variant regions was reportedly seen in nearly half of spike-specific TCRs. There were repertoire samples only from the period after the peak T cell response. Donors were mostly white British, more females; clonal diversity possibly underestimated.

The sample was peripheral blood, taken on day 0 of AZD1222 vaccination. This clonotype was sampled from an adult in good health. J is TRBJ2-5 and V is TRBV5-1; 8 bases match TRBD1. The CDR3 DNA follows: TGCGCCAGCAGCGGCACAGGACAGGGAATTTACGAGACCCAGTACTTC. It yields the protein CASSGTGQGIYETQYF.